The 7 T cell receptor beta chains below come from one sample, sequenced in a study of CD8 T cells in Susac syndrome. Random hexamers served to reverse transcribe about 0.5 to 1 ug RNA. From the immunoSEQ multiplex PCR reads, TCRdb called clonotypes with MiXCR, one entry per CDR3 protein. The data contain tens of thousands of distinct CDR3 sequences, approximately 93% of them singletons. Sequenced: CD8+ T cells from PBMCs. Source of these receptors: a human donor with multiple sclerosis.

V is TRBV2 and J is TRBJ1-5; D is possibly TRBD1 (6 bases). The length of the CDR3 is 15 residues. Trimming removed 5 bases from V and 2 bases from J, with 13 bases in between. Per germline, CDR1 SNHLY and CDR2 FYNNEI. Here the CDR3 DNA reads TGTGCCAGCAGTCCGGGGGGCTGGGGCAATCAGCCCCAGCATTTT. It specifies CASSPGGWGNQPQHF.

For the CDR3, the DNA is TGCAGTGCTAGAGATTGGGTTCAAGATAGCAATCAGCCCCAGCATTTT. Protein sequence: CSARDWVQDSNQPQHF. V and J are TRBV20-1 and TRBJ1-5; no reliable D call. The CDR3 runs 16 residues. Per germline, CDR1 DFQATT and CDR2 SNEGSKA (reference sequence). Deletions cut 0 bases from V and 0 bases from J, with 12 bases between.

The chain uses TRBV4-3 and TRBJ1-5, with 11 bases aligning to TRBD1. Germline V gene lookup returns CDR1 LGHNA and CDR2 YSLEER. CDR3 length equals 15 residues. V was clipped by 4 bases and J by 7 bases; unmatched bases: 6. CDR3 sequence: CASSPDRGLYQPQHF. Here the CDR3 DNA reads TGCGCCAGCAGCCCGGACAGGGGGCTGTACCAGCCCCAGCATTTT.

The V and J genes are TRBV9 and TRBJ1-4; no clear D gene. CDR3 size: 15 residues. The V and J ends lost 3 bases and 4 bases respectively, with 13 bases between them. CDR1 and CDR2 from the germline V gene are SGDLS and YYNGEE. CDR3 DNA: TGTGCCAGCAGCGCTCGCGGACTCGATAATGAAAAACTGTTTTTT. Protein: CASSARGLDNEKLFF.

Only one count was recorded for this clonotype. The rearrangement joins TRBV7-9 to TRBJ2-1, with a weak D call TRBD2 (5 bases). CDR3 size: 11 residues. CDR1 is SEHNR and CDR2 is FQNEAQ in the germline V gene (reference sequence). With 5 bases removed from V and 10 bases from J, the gap between germline ends came to 9 bases. The CDR3 loop is CASSHGEEQFF. The CDR3 bases are TGTGCCAGCAGCCACGGGGAGGAGCAGTTCTTC.

The chain joins TRBV7-3 to TRBJ2-2; D is unresolved. The V gene's germline CDR1 is SGHTA and CDR2 FQGTGA. The CDR3 runs 14 residues. V lost 5 bases to trimming and J lost 4 bases, with 11 bases between them. The CDR3 bases are TGTGCCAGCAGCCTGTCCCACCTCACCGGGGAGCTGTTTTTT. Encoded protein: CASSLSHLTGELFF.

The chain uses TRBV6-5 and TRBJ2-7, with 7 nucleotides matching TRBD1. The V gene's germline CDR1 is MNHEY and CDR2 SVGAGI. V lost 4 bases, J lost 3 bases, and 9 bases stayed unmatched. This CDR3 has 15 residues. CDR3 bases: TGTGCCAGCAGTTTCCCAGGGGGACAGTACTACGAGCAGTACTTC. Translation: CASSFPGGQYYEQYF.